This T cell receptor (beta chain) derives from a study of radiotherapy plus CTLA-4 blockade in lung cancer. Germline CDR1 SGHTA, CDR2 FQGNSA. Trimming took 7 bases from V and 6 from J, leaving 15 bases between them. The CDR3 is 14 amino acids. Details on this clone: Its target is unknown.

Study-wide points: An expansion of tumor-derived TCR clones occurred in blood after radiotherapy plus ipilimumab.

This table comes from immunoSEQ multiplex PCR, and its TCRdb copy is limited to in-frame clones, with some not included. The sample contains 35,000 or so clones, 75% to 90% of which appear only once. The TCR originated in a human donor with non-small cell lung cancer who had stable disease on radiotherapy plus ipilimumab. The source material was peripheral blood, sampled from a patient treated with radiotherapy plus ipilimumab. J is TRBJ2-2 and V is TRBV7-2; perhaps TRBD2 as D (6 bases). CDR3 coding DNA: TGTGCCAGCAACCTAGGGAGGCAATCCGGGGAGCTGTTTTTT. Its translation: CASNLGRQSGELFF.